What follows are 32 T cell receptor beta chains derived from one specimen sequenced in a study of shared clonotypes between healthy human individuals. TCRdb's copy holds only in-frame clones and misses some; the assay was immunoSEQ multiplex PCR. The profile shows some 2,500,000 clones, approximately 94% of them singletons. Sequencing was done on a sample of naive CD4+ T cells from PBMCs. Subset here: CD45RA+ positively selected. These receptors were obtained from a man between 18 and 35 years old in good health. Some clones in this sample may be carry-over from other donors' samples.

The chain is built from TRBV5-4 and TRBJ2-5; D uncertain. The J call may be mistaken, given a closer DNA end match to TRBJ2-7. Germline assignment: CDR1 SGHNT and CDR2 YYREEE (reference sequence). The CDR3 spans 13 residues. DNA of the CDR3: TGTGCCAGCAGCTTGGGGGCTTCCTACGAGCAGTACTTC. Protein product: CASSLGASYEQYF.

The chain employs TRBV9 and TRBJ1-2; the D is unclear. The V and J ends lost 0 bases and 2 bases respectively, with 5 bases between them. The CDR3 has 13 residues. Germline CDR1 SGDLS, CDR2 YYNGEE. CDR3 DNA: TGTGCCAGCAGCGTAGTCTTGAACTATGGCTACACCTTC. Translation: CASSVVLNYGYTF.

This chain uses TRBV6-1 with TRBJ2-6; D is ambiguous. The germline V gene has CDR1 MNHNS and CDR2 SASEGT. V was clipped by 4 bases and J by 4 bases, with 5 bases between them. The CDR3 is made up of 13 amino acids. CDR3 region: CASSVGGANVLTF. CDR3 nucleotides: TGTGCCAGCAGTGTGGGCGGGGCCAACGTCCTGACTTTC.

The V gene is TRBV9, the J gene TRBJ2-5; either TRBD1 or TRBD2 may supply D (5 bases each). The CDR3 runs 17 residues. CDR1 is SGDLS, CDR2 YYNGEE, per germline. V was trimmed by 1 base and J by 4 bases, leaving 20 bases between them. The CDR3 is CASSVFSRAGTPETQYF. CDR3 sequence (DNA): TGTGCCAGCAGCGTATTCTCACGGGCAGGGACCCCAGAGACCCAGTACTTC.

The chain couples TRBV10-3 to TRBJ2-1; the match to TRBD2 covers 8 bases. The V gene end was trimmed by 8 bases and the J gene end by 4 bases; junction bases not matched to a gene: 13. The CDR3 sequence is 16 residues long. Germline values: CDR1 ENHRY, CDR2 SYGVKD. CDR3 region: CAIALDGRAGYNEQFF. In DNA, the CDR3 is TGTGCCATCGCCCTCGACGGGAGGGCCGGATACAATGAGCAGTTCTTC.

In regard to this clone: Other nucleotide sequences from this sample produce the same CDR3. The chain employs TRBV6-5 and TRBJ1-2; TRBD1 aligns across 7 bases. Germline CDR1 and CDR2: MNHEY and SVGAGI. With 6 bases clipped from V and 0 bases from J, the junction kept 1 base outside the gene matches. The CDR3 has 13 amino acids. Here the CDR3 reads CASRGTANYGYTF. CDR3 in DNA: TGTGCCAGCAGAGGGACAGCTAACTATGGCTACACCTTC.

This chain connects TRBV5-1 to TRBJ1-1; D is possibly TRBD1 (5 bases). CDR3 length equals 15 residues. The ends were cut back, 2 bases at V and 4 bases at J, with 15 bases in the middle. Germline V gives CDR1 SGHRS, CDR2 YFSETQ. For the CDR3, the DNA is TGCGCCAGCAGCTTAGCCCCGGGGGAGGGCACTGAAGCTTTCTTT. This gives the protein CASSLAPGEGTEAFF.

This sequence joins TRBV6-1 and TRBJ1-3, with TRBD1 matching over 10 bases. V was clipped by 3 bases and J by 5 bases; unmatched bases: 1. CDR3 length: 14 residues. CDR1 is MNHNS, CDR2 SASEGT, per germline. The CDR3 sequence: CASSEGQGRNTIYF. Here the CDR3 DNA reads TGTGCCAGCAGTGAGGGACAGGGGAGAAACACCATATATTTT.

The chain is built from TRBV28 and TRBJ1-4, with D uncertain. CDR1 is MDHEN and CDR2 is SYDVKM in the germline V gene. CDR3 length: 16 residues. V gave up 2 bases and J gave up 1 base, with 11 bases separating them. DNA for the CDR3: TGTGCCAGCAGTTTAACGTCCGGGGTAACTAATGAAAAACTGTTTTTT. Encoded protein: CASSLTSGVTNEKLFF.

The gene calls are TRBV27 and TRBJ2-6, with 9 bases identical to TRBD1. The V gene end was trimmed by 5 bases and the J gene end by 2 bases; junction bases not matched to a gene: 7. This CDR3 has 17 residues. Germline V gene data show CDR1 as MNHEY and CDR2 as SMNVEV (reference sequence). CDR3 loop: CASSPHRGLTGANVLTF. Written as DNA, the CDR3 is TGTGCCAGCAGTCCCCACAGGGGGCTGACTGGGGCCAACGTCCTGACTTTC.

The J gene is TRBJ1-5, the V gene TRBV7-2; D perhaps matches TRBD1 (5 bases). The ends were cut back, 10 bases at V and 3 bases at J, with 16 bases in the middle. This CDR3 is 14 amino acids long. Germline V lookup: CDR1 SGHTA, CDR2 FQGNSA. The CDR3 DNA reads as TGTGCCACTTCCCCCGACAGACCCAATCAGCCCCAGCATTTT. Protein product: CATSPDRPNQPQHF. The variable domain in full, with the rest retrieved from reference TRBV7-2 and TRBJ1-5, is GAGVSQSPSNKVTEKGKDVELRCDPISGHTALYWYRQSLGQGLEFLIYFQGNSAPDKSGLPSDRFSAERTGGSVSTLTIQRTQQEDSAVYLCATSPDRPNQPQHFGDGTRLSIL.

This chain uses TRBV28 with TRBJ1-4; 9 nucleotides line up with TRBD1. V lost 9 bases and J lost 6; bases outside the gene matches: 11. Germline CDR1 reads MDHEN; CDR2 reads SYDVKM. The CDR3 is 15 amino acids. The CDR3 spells CASHTRGQGYEKLFF. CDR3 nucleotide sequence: TGTGCCAGTCATACTCGGGGACAGGGTTATGAAAAACTGTTTTTT.

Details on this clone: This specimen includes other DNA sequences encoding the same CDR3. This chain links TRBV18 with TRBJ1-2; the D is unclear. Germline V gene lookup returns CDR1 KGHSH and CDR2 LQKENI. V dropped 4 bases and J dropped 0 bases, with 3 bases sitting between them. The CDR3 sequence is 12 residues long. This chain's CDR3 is CASSQANYGYTF. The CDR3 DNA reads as TGTGCCAGCTCACAGGCTAACTATGGCTACACCTTC.

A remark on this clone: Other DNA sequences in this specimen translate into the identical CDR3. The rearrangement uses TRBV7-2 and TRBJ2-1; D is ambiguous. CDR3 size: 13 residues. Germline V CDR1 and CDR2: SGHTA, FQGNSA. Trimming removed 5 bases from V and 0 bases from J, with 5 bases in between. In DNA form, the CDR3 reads TGTGCCAGCAGCCCCAGCTCCTACAATGAGCAGTTCTTC. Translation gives CASSPSSYNEQFF.

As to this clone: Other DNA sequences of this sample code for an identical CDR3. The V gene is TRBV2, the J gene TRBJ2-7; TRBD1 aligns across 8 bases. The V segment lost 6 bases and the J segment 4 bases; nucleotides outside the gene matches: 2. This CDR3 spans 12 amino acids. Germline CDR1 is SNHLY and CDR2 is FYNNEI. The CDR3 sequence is CASRQGGYEQYF. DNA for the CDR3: TGTGCCAGCAGACAGGGGGGATACGAGCAGTACTTC.

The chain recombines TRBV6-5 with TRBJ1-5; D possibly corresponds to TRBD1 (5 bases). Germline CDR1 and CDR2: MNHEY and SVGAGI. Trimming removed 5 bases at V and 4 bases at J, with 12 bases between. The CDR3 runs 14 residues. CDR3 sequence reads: CASSAGLRNQPQHF. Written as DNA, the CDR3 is TGTGCCAGCAGTGCGGGACTGAGGAATCAGCCCCAGCATTTT.

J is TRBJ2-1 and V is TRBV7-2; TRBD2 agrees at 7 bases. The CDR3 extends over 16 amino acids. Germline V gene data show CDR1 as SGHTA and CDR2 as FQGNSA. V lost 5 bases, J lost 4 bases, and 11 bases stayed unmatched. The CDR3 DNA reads TGTGCCAGCAGCATGAACCCTAGCGGATTATACAATGAGCAGTTCTTC. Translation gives CASSMNPSGLYNEQFF.

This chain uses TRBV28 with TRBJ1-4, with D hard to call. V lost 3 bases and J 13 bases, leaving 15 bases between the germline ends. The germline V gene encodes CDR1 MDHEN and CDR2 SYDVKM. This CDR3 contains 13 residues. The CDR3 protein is CASSFSALVGLFF. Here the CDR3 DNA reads TGTGCCAGCAGTTTTTCGGCCCTCGTGGGACTGTTTTTT.

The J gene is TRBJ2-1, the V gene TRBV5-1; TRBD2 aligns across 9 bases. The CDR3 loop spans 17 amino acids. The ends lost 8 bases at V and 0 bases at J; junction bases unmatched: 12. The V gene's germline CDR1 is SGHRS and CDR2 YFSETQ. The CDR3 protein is CASSRGGREGSYNEQFF. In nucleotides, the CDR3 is TGCGCCAGTAGCCGCGGGGGGCGGGAGGGCTCCTACAATGAGCAGTTCTTC.

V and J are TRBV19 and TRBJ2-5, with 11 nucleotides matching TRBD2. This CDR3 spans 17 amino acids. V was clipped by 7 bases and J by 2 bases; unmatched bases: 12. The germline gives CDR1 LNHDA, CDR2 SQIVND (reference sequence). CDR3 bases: TGTGCCAGTACAGGGGGGGCGGGACTAGCGGCACAAGAGACCCAGTACTTC. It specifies CASTGGAGLAAQETQYF.

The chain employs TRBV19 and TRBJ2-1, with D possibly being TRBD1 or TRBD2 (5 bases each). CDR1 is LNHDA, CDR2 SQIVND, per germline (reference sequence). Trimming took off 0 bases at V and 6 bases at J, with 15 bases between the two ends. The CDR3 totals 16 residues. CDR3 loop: CASSIDSGTLGNEQFF. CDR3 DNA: TGTGCCAGTAGTATAGATTCCGGGACCCTTGGCAATGAGCAGTTCTTC.

The CDR3 bases are TGTGCCAGCAGACGGGACAGCAGCAATCAGCCCCAGCATTTT. Its protein is CASRRDSSNQPQHF. The chain links TRBV5-8 to TRBJ1-5; 7 bases match TRBD1. Germline V CDR1 and CDR2: SGHTS, YDEGEE. This CDR3 is 14 amino acids long. V lost 5 bases and J lost 1; bases outside the gene matches: 3.

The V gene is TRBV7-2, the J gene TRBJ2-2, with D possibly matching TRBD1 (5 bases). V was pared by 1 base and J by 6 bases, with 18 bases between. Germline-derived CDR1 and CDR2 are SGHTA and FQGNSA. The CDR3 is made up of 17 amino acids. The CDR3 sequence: CASSLVAGPDFPGELFF. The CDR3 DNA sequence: TGTGCCAGCAGCTTAGTTGCAGGGCCCGACTTTCCCGGGGAGCTGTTTTTT. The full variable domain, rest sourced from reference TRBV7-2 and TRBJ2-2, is GAGVSQSPSNKVTEKGKDVELRCDPISGHTALYWYRQSLGQGLEFLIYFQGNSAPDKSGLPSDRFSAERTGGSVSTLTIQRTQQEDSAVYLCASSLVAGPDFPGELFFGEGSRLTVL.

CDR3 loop: CASRGQGNEQYF. CDR3 DNA sequence: TGTGCCAGCAGGGGCCAGGGGAACGAGCAGTACTTC. The chain has TRBV2 and TRBJ2-7; a weak D match, TRBD1 (6 bases). Trimming took 6 bases from V and 5 from J, leaving 11 bases between them. CDR3 length: 12 amino acids. The germline V gene has CDR1 SNHLY and CDR2 FYNNEI.

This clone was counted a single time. CDR3 bases: TGCGCCAGCAGCTTCTCACTGATCACAGATACGCAGTATTTT. Residues: CASSFSLITDTQYF. The V gene is TRBV5-1, the J gene TRBJ2-3; D not resolved. Looked up from germline, CDR1 is SGHRS and CDR2 is YFSETQ. V gave up 2 bases and J gave up 2 bases, with 9 bases separating them. The CDR3 totals 14 residues.

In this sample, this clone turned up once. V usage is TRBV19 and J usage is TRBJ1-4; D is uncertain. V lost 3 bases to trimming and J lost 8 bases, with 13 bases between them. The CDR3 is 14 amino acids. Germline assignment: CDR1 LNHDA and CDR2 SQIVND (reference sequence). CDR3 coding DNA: TGTGCCAGTAGTATTAATTTGGTGGGGGAAAAACTGTTTTTT. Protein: CASSINLVGEKLFF.

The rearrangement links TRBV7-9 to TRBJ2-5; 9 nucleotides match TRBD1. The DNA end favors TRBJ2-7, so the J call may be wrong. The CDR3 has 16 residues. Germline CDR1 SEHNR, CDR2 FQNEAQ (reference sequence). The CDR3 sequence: CASSLGGWDRVYEQYF. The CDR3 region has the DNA TGTGCCAGCAGCTTAGGAGGCTGGGACAGGGTTTACGAGCAGTACTTC.

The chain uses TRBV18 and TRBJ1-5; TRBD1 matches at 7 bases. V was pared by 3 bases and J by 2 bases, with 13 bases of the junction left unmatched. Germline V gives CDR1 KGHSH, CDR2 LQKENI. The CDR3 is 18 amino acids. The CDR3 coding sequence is TGTGCCAGCTCACCGACGGAGACAGGGACAATCCGCAATCAGCCCCAGCATTTT. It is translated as CASSPTETGTIRNQPQHF.

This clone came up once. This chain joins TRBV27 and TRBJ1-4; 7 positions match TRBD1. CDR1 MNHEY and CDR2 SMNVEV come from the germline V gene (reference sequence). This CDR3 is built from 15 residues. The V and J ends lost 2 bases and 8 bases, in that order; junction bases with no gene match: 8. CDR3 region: CASSLAGGGWEKLFF. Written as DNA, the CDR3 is TGTGCCAGCAGTTTAGCAGGGGGAGGTTGGGAAAAACTGTTTTTT.

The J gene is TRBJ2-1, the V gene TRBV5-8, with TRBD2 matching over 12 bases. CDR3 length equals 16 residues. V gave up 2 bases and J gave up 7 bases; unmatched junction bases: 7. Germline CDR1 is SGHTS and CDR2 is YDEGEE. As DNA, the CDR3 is TGTGCCAGCAGCTTCCTAGCGGGAGGGCCGGGTAATGAGCAGTTCTTC. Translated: CASSFLAGGPGNEQFF.

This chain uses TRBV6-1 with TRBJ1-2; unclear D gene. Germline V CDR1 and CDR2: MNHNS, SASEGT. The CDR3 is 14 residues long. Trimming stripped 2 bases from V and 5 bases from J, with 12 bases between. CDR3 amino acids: CASSESDPAYGYTF. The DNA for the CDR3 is TGTGCCAGCAGTGAATCCGACCCGGCTTATGGCTACACCTTC.

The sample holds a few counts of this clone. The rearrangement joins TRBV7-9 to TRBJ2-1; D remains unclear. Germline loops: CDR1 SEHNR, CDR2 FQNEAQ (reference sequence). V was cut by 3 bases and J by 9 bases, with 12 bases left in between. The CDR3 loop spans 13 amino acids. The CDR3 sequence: CASSFRVTGEQFF. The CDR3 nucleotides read TGTGCCAGCAGCTTCCGGGTCACGGGTGAGCAGTTCTTC.